This is a list of T cell receptor beta chains from one sample in a study of shared clonotypes between healthy human individuals. The table came from immunoSEQ multiplex PCR; TCRdb's copy has only in-frame clones and leaves some out. The table shows roughly 2 million clones, with roughly 95% occurring only once. Sequencing was performed on naive CD4+ T cells sorted from blood. The receptors come from a man in his late teens or twenties in good health. Each CDR3 is given with its conserved first and last residue. A D gene is named only where the DNA matches it firmly. For some rows the clone size is stated as once, few or many, or as a class when expanded; others skip it.

TRBV5-1	NA	TRBJ1-1	TRBD1	CASSLEGRGLSTEAFF	TGCGCCAGCAGCTTGGAGGGCAGGGGGCTCAGCACTGAAGCTTTCTTT
TRBV10-1	NA	TRBJ2-1	NA	CASSEDIPTHQFF	TGCGCCAGCAGTGAGGACATTCCAACCCACCAGTTCTTC
TRBV7-6	NA	TRBJ2-5	NA	CASSQGQKTQYF	TGTGCCAGCAGCCAGGGACAAAAGACCCAGTACTTC
TRBV25-1	NA	TRBJ2-2	NA	CASRGTRGVSGELFF	TGTGCCAGCAGGGGAACCAGGGGTGTGTCCGGGGAGCTGTTTTTT
TRBV28	NA	TRBJ1-4	NA	CASSFSQPEKLFF	TGTGCCAGCAGTTTTTCTCAGCCTGAAAAACTGTTTTTT
TRBV11-2	NA	TRBJ1-5	TRBD1	CASSLAGTGTGQPQHF	TGTGCCAGCAGCTTAGCCGGGACAGGGACGGGTCAGCCCCAGCATTTT
TRBV6-1	once	TRBJ1-4	NA	CASRGGNEKLFF	TGTGCCAGCAGGGGCGGGAATGAAAAACTGTTTTTT
TRBV5-1	once	TRBJ2-7	NA	CASSLAGRSYEQYF	TGCGCCAGCAGCTTGGCAGGGAGATCCTACGAGCAGTACTTC
TRBV18	NA	TRBJ2-6	NA	CASSPPGLAGANVLTF	TGTGCCAGCTCACCACCCGGACTGGCCGGGGCCAACGTCCTGACTTTC
TRBV19	once	TRBJ2-7	TRBD2	CASSIALAGGNGEQYF	TGTGCCAGTAGTATAGCCCTCGCGGGAGGGAACGGCGAGCAGTACTTC